The 11 T cell receptor beta chains reported below all come from one sample, sequenced in a study of HIV-infected patients and healthy controls. All unsorted peripheral T cells were captured because whole blood was used without fractionation. About 550 ng RNA was reverse transcribed with alpha and beta constant-region primers. Using multiplexing indices, alpha and beta chain libraries were generated apart by chain-specific third strand synthesis. MiXCR, run by TCRdb on the 5' RACE reads, gives a single entry per CDR3 protein. Here the sample spans approximately 9,700 distinct CDR3 sequences, 7.3% being singletons. The sample consisted of blood, taken before antiretroviral therapy. These receptors originate from an adult with HIV infection.

This clonotype has ten or more counts. V is TRBV12-3 or TRBV12-4 and J is TRBJ2-1, with unresolved D. The CDR3 covers 13 residues. V was shortened by 3 bases and J by 8 bases, with 11 bases between the two germline ends. CDR3: CASSFTERDEQFF. The DNA of the CDR3 is TGTGCCAGCAGTTTTACGGAGCGCGATGAGCAGTTCTTC.

V usage is TRBV12-3 or TRBV12-4 and J usage is TRBJ2-1, with D possibly matching TRBD2 (7 bases). This CDR3 region has 15 residues. Between the trimmed V and J ends, which lost 11 bases and 0 bases, there was a span of 17 bases. In DNA, the CDR3 is TGTGCCGCGGCGGGGGCCTTCGTCTCCTACAATGAGCAGTTCTTC. Protein: CAAAGAFVSYNEQFF.

This clonotype was seen repeatedly, ten times or more. The rearrangement joins TRBV7-2 to TRBJ2-3, with TRBD2 matching 11 bases. Germline V CDR1 and CDR2: SGHTA, FQGNSA. The CDR3 is made up of 17 amino acids. J gave up 2 bases and V 4 bases, and 8 bases lay outside the gene matches. The CDR3 DNA reads TGTGCCAGCAGCTCGCCGACTAGCGGGGACCACACAGATACGCAGTATTTT. It encodes CASSSPTSGDHTDTQYF.

Ten or more counts support this clonotype. The junction does not match germline at one end; this may be a read error. The chain uses TRBV19 and TRBJ2-3, with no clear D. From germline, CDR1 is LNHDA and CDR2 SQIVND (reference sequence). The CDR3 runs to 16 residues. The CDR3 region has the DNA TGTGCCAGTAGTATAGTCGGCACCAGAAGCACAGATACGCTGTATTTT. Protein: CASSIVGTRSTDTLYF. Supplemented by reference TRBV19 and TRBJ2-3, the full variable domain reads DGGITQSPKYLFRKEGQNVTLSCEQNLNHDAMYWYRQDPGQGLRLIYYSQIVNDFQKGDIAEGYSVSREKKESFPLTVTSAQKNPTAFYLCASSIVGTRSTDTLYFGPGTRLTVL.

This clonotype was recorded at least ten times. This chain connects TRBV11-3 to TRBJ2-1, with D possibly being TRBD1 (6 bases). This CDR3 is 16 amino acids long. With 0 bases removed from V and 8 bases from J, the gap between germline ends came to 17 bases. Germline V CDR1 and CDR2: SGHNT, YENEEA. The CDR3 region has the DNA TGTGCCAGCAGCTTAGAGGGCACAGGGAGTGGGCATGAGCAGTTCTTC. It is translated as CASSLEGTGSGHEQFF.

The chain joins TRBV28 to TRBJ1-2; tentative D call: TRBD1 (5 bases). The CDR3 runs 16 residues. The V gene's germline CDR1 is MDHEN and CDR2 SYDVKM. V gave up 2 bases and J gave up 0 bases, with 13 bases separating them. This CDR3 is CASSLGQGITNYGYTF. CDR3 nucleotides: TGTGCCAGCAGTTTAGGGCAGGGTATTACTAACTATGGCTACACCTTC.

This clonotype was detected many times. The rearrangement joins TRBV5-1 to TRBJ2-3; possible D gene TRBD2, 6 bases. The CDR3 consists of 16 residues. V was pared by 4 bases and J by 0 bases, with 15 bases between. Germline CDR1 reads SGHRS; CDR2 reads YFSETQ. The CDR3 reads CASSLVRDSSTDTQYF. The CDR3 DNA sequence: TGCGCCAGCAGCCTCGTGCGGGACTCCAGCACAGATACGCAGTATTTT. The entire variable domain, with the rest obtained from reference TRBV5-1 and TRBJ2-3, is as follows: KAGVTQTPRYLIKTRGQQVTLSCSPISGHRSVSWYQQTPGQGLQFLFEYFSETQRNKGNFPGRFSGRQFSNSRSEMNVSTLELGDSALYLCASSLVRDSSTDTQYFGPGTRLTVL.

A note on this clonotype: A much bigger clone sits one base away, suggesting this may be a read error. The chain couples TRBV6-6 to TRBJ2-4; the match to TRBD2 covers 10 bases. J lost 9 bases, V lost 2 bases, and 10 bases had no gene match. There are 16 residues in the CDR3. Per the germline V gene, CDR1 is MNHNY and CDR2 is SVGAGI (reference sequence). The CDR3 nucleotides are TGTGCCAGCAGTTACGAAGCGGGGGGGCTAGTAACCATTCAGTACTTC. Its translation is CASSYEAGGLVTIQYF.

There are many counts of this clonotype. This chain joins TRBV6-5 and TRBJ2-2; TRBD2 aligns across 9 bases. This CDR3 contains 17 residues. Trimming cost V 9 bases and J 4 bases; bases outside gene matches: 15. Germline V gives CDR1 MNHEY, CDR2 SVGAGI. CDR3 residues: CASSATAGGPFTGELFF. CDR3 DNA: TGTGCCAGTTCCGCTACCGCGGGGGGGCCGTTCACCGGGGAGCTGTTTTTT.

The sample holds many counts of this clonotype. The chain recombines TRBV9 with TRBJ2-3; a weak D match, TRBD2 (5 bases). The germline V gene encodes CDR1 SGDLS and CDR2 YYNGEE. The length of the CDR3 is 13 residues. V was trimmed by 7 bases and J by 1 base, leaving 10 bases between them. CDR3: CASGSDRTDTQYF. The CDR3 bases are TGTGCCAGCGGTAGCGACCGCACAGATACGCAGTATTTT.

This clonotype was picked up many times. The chain has TRBV20-1 and TRBJ2-2, with TRBD2 as a possible D gene (5 bases). Germline V gene data show CDR1 as DFQATT and CDR2 as SNEGSKA (reference sequence). The CDR3 loop spans 14 amino acids. Trimming shortened V by 3 bases and J by 1 base, and 9 bases separated the two germline ends. CDR3 in DNA: TGCAGTGCTAGGGACTTCCAGAACACCGGGGAGCTGTTTTTT. Protein sequence: CSARDFQNTGELFF.